This T cell receptor beta chain comes out of a study of T cells in Graves' hyperthyroidism and ophthalmopathy. Overall study findings and caveats: Most expanded thyroid clonotypes above 0.001 also appeared in blood. Patients with ophthalmopathy were separated from those with stable hyperthyroidism by a 13 V-J model.

This clonotype was picked up many times. Its target is not known. The CDR3 spans 14 residues. Germline loops: CDR1 MNHNS, CDR2 SASEGT. V dropped 7 bases and J dropped 0 bases, with 12 bases sitting between them. Template material for amplifying TCR beta CDR3 regions consisted of RNA transcripts. TCR CDR3 underwent first-round RT-PCR with the HTBI primer set. TCRdb reprocessed the multiplex PCR reads with MiXCR, giving one entry per CDR3 protein. Among hundreds of thousands of distinct CDR3 sequences, around 15% were seen once, and the ten largest hold roughly a tenth. Patients were excluded for uncontrolled infection, other autoimmune disease, pregnancy or lactation.

Material for sequencing was blood. The source is a young woman with Graves' hyperthyroidism. V usage is TRBV6-1 and J usage is TRBJ1-1; D is unresolved. The CDR3 region has the DNA TGTGCCAGCATAGGCCGCACCATGAACACTGAAGCTTTCTTT. It is translated as CASIGRTMNTEAFF.